The rows below give T cell receptor beta chains drawn from one sample of a study of blood T cell repertoires in COVID-19. Measured with immunoSEQ multiplex PCR; TCRdb has only the in-frame clones, and not every one. The sample has roughly 230,000 clones, more than 75% seen once. The specimen sequenced was peripheral blood. These receptors all come from a man aged 40-49 years with acute or convalescent COVID-19. CDR3s include the opening cysteine and the closing phenylalanine or tryptophan. The D gene is left open where the match is weak. For some rows the clone size is stated as once, few or many, or as a class when expanded; others skip it.

CDR3aa: CASRPTGGSRETQYF; CDR3nt: TGTGCCAGCAGACCGACAGGGGGATCGAGGGAGACCCAGTACTTC; j_gene: TRBJ2-5; len: 15; abundance: -; v_gene: TRBV3-1/TRBV3-2; d_gene: TRBD1
CDR3aa: CASSYSTGKLFF; CDR3nt: TGTGCCAGCAGTTACTCGACGGGAAAACTGTTTTTT; j_gene: TRBJ1-4; len: 12; abundance: -; v_gene: TRBV6-2/TRBV6-3; d_gene: -
CDR3aa: CASSHLRTGELFF; CDR3nt: TGTGCCAGCAGCCATCTACGCACCGGGGAGCTGTTTTTT; j_gene: TRBJ2-2; len: 13; abundance: -; v_gene: TRBV11-2; d_gene: -
CDR3aa: CAISETGGNDQPQHF; CDR3nt: TGTGCCATCAGCGAAACGGGGGGAAACGATCAGCCCCAGCATTTT; j_gene: TRBJ1-5; len: 15; abundance: once; v_gene: TRBV10-3; d_gene: -
CDR3aa: CASSFRVTVNTEAFF; CDR3nt: TGTGCCAGCAGCTTCAGGGTAACCGTGAACACTGAAGCTTTCTTT; j_gene: TRBJ1-1; len: 15; abundance: -; v_gene: TRBV5-6; d_gene: -
CDR3aa: CATSAPRTDTQYF; CDR3nt: TGTGCCACCAGTGCCCCACGGACAGATACGCAGTATTTT; j_gene: TRBJ2-3; len: 13; abundance: -; v_gene: TRBV24-1; d_gene: -
CDR3aa: CASSSGQENEKLFF; CDR3nt: TGCGCCAGCAGCTCAGGACAGGAGAATGAAAAACTGTTTTTT; j_gene: TRBJ1-4; len: 14; abundance: -; v_gene: TRBV5-1; d_gene: TRBD1
CDR3aa: CASSLTFRGAGARDTQYF; CDR3nt: TGCGCCAGCAGCTTGACCTTCCGGGGAGCGGGAGCTAGGGATACGCAGTATTTT; j_gene: TRBJ2-3; len: 18; abundance: -; v_gene: TRBV5-1; d_gene: TRBD2
CDR3aa: CATSRDHRYSNQPQHF; CDR3nt: TGTGCCACCAGCAGAGATCATCGGTATAGCAATCAGCCCCAGCATTTT; j_gene: TRBJ1-5; len: 16; abundance: -; v_gene: TRBV15; d_gene: -
CDR3aa: CASSLYRGDRGRTDTQYF; CDR3nt: TGTGCCAGCAGCTTGTATCGGGGTGACAGGGGCAGGACAGATACGCAGTATTTT; j_gene: TRBJ2-3; len: 18; abundance: once; v_gene: TRBV5-6; d_gene: TRBD1
CDR3aa: CASSPRTENTGELFF; CDR3nt: TGTGCCAGCAGCCCGAGGACAGAGAACACCGGGGAGCTGTTTTTT; j_gene: TRBJ2-2; len: 15; abundance: -; v_gene: TRBV7-9; d_gene: -
CDR3aa: CATRPSGGTGELFF; CDR3nt: TGTGCCACGAGACCTAGCGGGGGGACCGGGGAGCTGTTTTTT; j_gene: TRBJ2-2; len: 14; abundance: -; v_gene: TRBV10-3; d_gene: TRBD2
CDR3aa: CASSSWGLSPAEDYGYTF; CDR3nt: TGCGCCAGCAGCTCCTGGGGACTCTCCCCAGCGGAAGACTATGGCTACACCTTC; j_gene: TRBJ1-2; len: 18; abundance: few; v_gene: TRBV5-1; d_gene: -
CDR3aa: CSVEWTEHYGYTF; CDR3nt: TGCAGCGTTGAGTGGACAGAACACTATGGCTACACCTTC; j_gene: TRBJ1-2; len: 13; abundance: -; v_gene: TRBV29-1; d_gene: -
CDR3aa: CASSPGDTEAFF; CDR3nt: TGTGCCAGCAGCCCAGGGGATACTGAAGCTTTCTTT; j_gene: TRBJ1-1; len: 12; abundance: -; v_gene: TRBV5-6; d_gene: -
CDR3aa: CASSPGQGGNEQFF; CDR3nt: TGCGCCAGCAGCCCGGGACAGGGAGGTAATGAGCAGTTCTTC; j_gene: TRBJ2-1; len: 14; abundance: -; v_gene: TRBV5-1; d_gene: TRBD1
CDR3aa: CASSYSGELNTEAFF; CDR3nt: TGTGCCAGCAGTTACTCCGGGGAGCTGAACACTGAAGCTTTCTTT; j_gene: TRBJ1-1; len: 15; abundance: -; v_gene: TRBV6-5; d_gene: -
CDR3aa: CASSVDGLSGNTIYF; CDR3nt: TGTGCCAGCAGCGTAGATGGGCTCTCTGGAAACACCATATATTTT; j_gene: TRBJ1-3; len: 15; abundance: once; v_gene: TRBV9; d_gene: -
CDR3aa: CASSPGRGVSGNTIYF; CDR3nt: TGTGCCAGCAGCCCAGGGCGCGGTGTTTCTGGAAACACCATATATTTT; j_gene: TRBJ1-3; len: 16; abundance: -; v_gene: TRBV11-3; d_gene: -
CDR3aa: CASSVGGDRGQPQHF; CDR3nt: TGTGCCAGCAGCGTCGGAGGGGACAGAGGACAGCCCCAGCATTTT; j_gene: TRBJ1-5; len: 15; abundance: -; v_gene: TRBV9; d_gene: TRBD1
CDR3aa: CASSLTSGYSPLHF; CDR3nt: TGTGCCAGCAGTCTGACAAGTGGGTATTCACCCCTCCACTTT; j_gene: TRBJ1-6; len: 14; abundance: -; v_gene: TRBV28; d_gene: -
CDR3aa: CASSRDRVQPQHF; CDR3nt: TGTGCCAGCAGTCGTGACAGGGTTCAGCCCCAGCATTTT; j_gene: TRBJ1-5; len: 13; abundance: -; v_gene: TRBV12-3/TRBV12-4; d_gene: TRBD1
CDR3aa: CASSLLGLQETQYF; CDR3nt: TGTGCCAGCAGTTTACTTGGGCTTCAAGAGACCCAGTACTTC; j_gene: TRBJ2-5; len: 14; abundance: -; v_gene: TRBV27; d_gene: -
CDR3aa: CASSRDRDFPQSPLHF; CDR3nt: TGTGCCAGCAGCCGCGACAGGGACTTTCCACAATCACCCCTCCACTTT; j_gene: TRBJ1-6; len: 16; abundance: -; v_gene: TRBV27; d_gene: TRBD1
CDR3aa: CASSDQGFNEKLFF; CDR3nt: TGTGCCAGCAGTGATCAGGGCTTCAATGAAAAACTGTTTTTT; j_gene: TRBJ1-4; len: 14; abundance: -; v_gene: TRBV3-1/TRBV3-2; d_gene: -
CDR3aa: CASIQRGLADQETQYF; CDR3nt: TGTGCCAGCATCCAGAGGGGACTAGCGGATCAAGAGACCCAGTACTTC; j_gene: TRBJ2-5; len: 16; abundance: -; v_gene: TRBV3-1/TRBV3-2; d_gene: TRBD2
CDR3aa: CASSLDSYGYGYTF; CDR3nt: TGTGCCAGCAGCCTCGACAGTTACGGCTATGGCTACACCTTC; j_gene: TRBJ1-2; len: 14; abundance: -; v_gene: TRBV6-5; d_gene: -
CDR3aa: CASSNLGGGNEQYF; CDR3nt: TGTGCCAGCAGTAACCTTGGGGGAGGCAACGAGCAGTACTTC; j_gene: TRBJ2-7; len: 14; abundance: -; v_gene: TRBV6-5; d_gene: -
CDR3aa: CAISESAGSYVEQYF; CDR3nt: TGTGCCATCAGTGAGTCGGCGGGGTCCTATGTCGAGCAGTACTTC; j_gene: TRBJ2-7; len: 15; abundance: -; v_gene: TRBV10-3; d_gene: -
CDR3aa: CACLIGQGGSFATNEKLFF; CDR3nt: TGTGCCTGCTTAATAGGACAGGGCGGGAGTTTTGCAACTAATGAAAAACTGTTTTTT; j_gene: TRBJ1-4; len: 19; abundance: few; v_gene: TRBV30; d_gene: TRBD1
CDR3aa: CASSPDRSEQYF; CDR3nt: TGTGCCAGCAGTCCAGACAGGTCCGAGCAGTACTTC; j_gene: TRBJ2-7; len: 12; abundance: -; v_gene: TRBV12-3/TRBV12-4; d_gene: -
CDR3aa: CASSPQGTGNEKLFF; CDR3nt: TGTGCCAGTAGTCCACAGGGGACGGGTAATGAAAAACTGTTTTTT; j_gene: TRBJ1-4; len: 15; abundance: -; v_gene: TRBV19; d_gene: TRBD1
CDR3aa: CASSLLAGAIGNEQFF; CDR3nt: TGTGCCAGCAGTTTACTAGCGGGGGCCATAGGGAATGAGCAGTTCTTC; j_gene: TRBJ2-1; len: 16; abundance: once; v_gene: TRBV28; d_gene: TRBD2
CDR3aa: CASSLGQGAVDTQYF; CDR3nt: TGCGCCAGCAGCTTGGGACAGGGGGCAGTAGATACGCAGTATTTT; j_gene: TRBJ2-3; len: 15; abundance: few; v_gene: TRBV5-1; d_gene: TRBD1
CDR3aa: CASSPSTAEQGAGYTF; CDR3nt: TGTGCCAGCTCACCAAGTACTGCGGAACAGGGGGCGGGCTACACCTTC; j_gene: TRBJ1-2; len: 16; abundance: -; v_gene: TRBV18; d_gene: TRBD1
CDR3aa: CASSLVWHRDLNQPQHF; CDR3nt: TGTGCCAGCAGCTTAGTTTGGCACCGGGACTTAAATCAGCCCCAGCATTTT; j_gene: TRBJ1-5; len: 17; abundance: -; v_gene: TRBV11-3; d_gene: -
CDR3aa: CASSLMASSYNEQFF; CDR3nt: TGTGCCAGCAGTTTAATGGCCAGCTCCTACAATGAGCAGTTCTTC; j_gene: TRBJ2-1; len: 15; abundance: -; v_gene: TRBV28; d_gene: -
CDR3aa: CASTPGQALYGYTF; CDR3nt: TGTGCCAGCACCCCGGGACAGGCCCTCTATGGCTACACCTTC; j_gene: TRBJ1-2; len: 14; abundance: -; v_gene: TRBV6-5; d_gene: TRBD1
CDR3aa: CASRETGNYNSPLHF; CDR3nt: TGTGCCAGCAGGGAGACAGGGAACTATAATTCACCCCTCCACTTT; j_gene: TRBJ1-6; len: 15; abundance: -; v_gene: TRBV2; d_gene: TRBD1
CDR3aa: CASSLDLNQPQHF; CDR3nt: TGCGCCAGCAGCTTGGACCTAAATCAGCCCCAGCATTTT; j_gene: TRBJ1-5; len: 13; abundance: -; v_gene: TRBV5-1; d_gene: -
CDR3aa: CASSTRTGTASMNTEAFF; CDR3nt: TGTGCCAGTAGTACTCGTACCGGGACAGCCAGCATGAACACTGAAGCTTTCTTT; j_gene: TRBJ1-1; len: 18; abundance: -; v_gene: TRBV19; d_gene: TRBD1
CDR3aa: CASSLRGDNEQFF; CDR3nt: TGTGCCAGCAGCCTCCGGGGAGACAATGAGCAGTTCTTC; j_gene: TRBJ2-1; len: 13; abundance: -; v_gene: TRBV5-4; d_gene: -
CDR3aa: CASSVQPSSYEQYF; CDR3nt: TGTGCCAGCAGCGTGCAGCCTAGCTCCTACGAGCAGTACTTC; j_gene: TRBJ2-7; len: 14; abundance: -; v_gene: TRBV9; d_gene: -